The following is a T cell receptor (beta chain) sequence with its context. Its antigen is currently unknown. TCRdb redid the calling of the reads with MiXCR, one entry per CDR3 protein. The sample records under 850,000 distinct CDR3 sequences, about 33% being singletons. The CDR3 loop spans 16 amino acids. V was pared by 0 bases and J by 6 bases, with 16 bases between. The germline V gene has CDR1 SGHNT and CDR2 YYREEE (reference sequence). This sample is drawn from a study of T cell repertoires in cytomegalovirus infection. This chain connects TRBV5-4 to TRBJ1-3, with no clear D. The material was cultured PBMCs, obtained from culture after CMV antigen stimulation. The receptor was derived from a human donor in good health (CMV status not recorded). Some clones in this sample may be carry-over from other donors' samples. The CDR3 coding sequence is TGTGCCAGCAGCTTGGCGGTGGTTGGAGGTGAAAACACCATATATTTT. Protein sequence: CASSLAVVGGENTIYF.